These 20 T cell receptor beta chains were sequenced from one sample in a study of T cells in Graves' hyperthyroidism and ophthalmopathy. There were TCR beta CDR3 regions amplified from RNA transcripts. HTBI primers drove first-round RT-PCR of the TCR CDR3. TCRdb re-called the multiplex PCR reads with MiXCR, one entry per CDR3 protein. The sample shows a few hundred thousand distinct CDR3 sequences, over 20% of them seen only once. Source material: blood. The origin of the receptors is a man aged 25-45 years with Graves' ophthalmopathy.

As to this clonotype: Without the conserved terminal phenylalanine or tryptophan, this CDR3 likely stems from a read error. The rearrangement links TRBV11-3 to TRBJ2-2; D call uncertain. Germline V gene data show CDR1 as SGHNT and CDR2 as YENEEA. The CDR3 spans 13 residues. For the CDR3, the DNA is TGTACCAGCAGCTTATCCGAAACCGGGGAGCTGTTTCTT. As protein: CTSSLSETGELFL.

Notes on this clonotype: A much more abundant neighbour one base away suggests this may be a read error. Because the CDR3's place on the DNA is in doubt, the DNA is left out and the CDR3 is given as listed by TCRdb. The V call is TRBV11-1, the J call TRBJ2-1; the tabulated D call, TRBD2, remains unverified against the DNA. The germline V gene has CDR1 SGHAT and CDR2 FQDESV (reference sequence). The CDR3 has 15 residues if both end residues are counted. The CDR3: CASSFGEGAYNEQLF.

This clonotype has just a few counts. The chain employs TRBV24-1 and TRBJ2-2, with 9 nucleotides matching TRBD2. Germline V lookup: CDR1 KGHDR, CDR2 SFDVKD. The CDR3 contains 21 residues. J was trimmed by 0 bases and V by 5 bases; bases with no gene match: 18. The CDR3 loop is CATSGHRGKKAGGANTGELFF. The CDR3 region has the DNA TGTGCCACCAGTGGACACAGGGGAAAGAAGGCGGGAGGGGCGAACACCGGGGAGCTGTTTTTT.

The sample holds a few counts of this clonotype. This chain joins TRBV20-1 and TRBJ2-1; D possibly corresponds to TRBD1 (5 bases). Germline CDR1 DFQATT, CDR2 SNEGSKA (reference sequence). Deletions cut 0 bases from V and 0 bases from J, with 15 bases between. This CDR3 is 17 amino acids long. The chain's CDR3 is CSARDFRQKSSYNEQFF. The DNA of the CDR3 is TGCAGTGCTAGAGACTTCAGACAGAAAAGCTCCTACAATGAGCAGTTCTTC.

This clonotype appeared a few times. The J gene is TRBJ2-1, the V gene TRBV12-3 or TRBV12-4; TRBD2 agrees at 9 bases. Trimming at V came to 6 bases and at J to 9 bases, leaving 12 bases not matched to a gene. CDR3 length: 15 residues. The CDR3 sequence is CASSTGGRASGEQFF. CDR3 coding DNA: TGTGCCAGCAGCACCGGCGGGAGGGCCTCTGGTGAGCAGTTCTTC.

This chain connects TRBV24-1 to TRBJ1-1; D remains unclear. CDR1 and CDR2 (germline): KGHDR, SFDVKD. The length of the CDR3 is 17 residues. Trimming shortened V by 2 bases and J by 3 bases, and 18 bases separated the two germline ends. In nucleotides, the CDR3 is TGTGCCACCAGTGATTCAGACCGAAGTTGGACGTACACTGAAGCTTTCTTT. Protein product: CATSDSDRSWTYTEAFF.

This clonotype appeared a few times. The chain recombines TRBV4-1 with TRBJ2-1; 10 bases line up with TRBD2. CDR1 and CDR2 from the germline V gene are MGHRA and YSYEKL. The J segment lost 4 bases and the V segment lost 2 bases, leaving 8 bases of the junction unmatched. The length of the CDR3 is 17 residues. The chain's CDR3 is CASSQRTSGQGYNEQFF. CDR3 bases: TGCGCCAGCAGCCAAAGGACTAGCGGTCAAGGGTACAATGAGCAGTTCTTC.

V usage is TRBV3-1 and J usage is TRBJ2-1; 7 bases line up with TRBD1. With V trimmed by 5 bases and J by 5 bases, 6 bases remained unmatched. The CDR3 contains 14 residues. Germline V lookup: CDR1 LGHDT, CDR2 YNNKEL (reference sequence). The CDR3 sequence is CASSARTGHNEQFF. In DNA, the CDR3 is TGTGCCAGCAGCGCACGGACAGGACACAATGAGCAGTTCTTC.

The chain is built from TRBV24-1 and TRBJ2-1; perhaps D is TRBD1 or TRBD2 (5 bases each). CDR1 and CDR2 (germline): KGHDR, SFDVKD. Trimming removed 4 bases from V and 10 bases from J, with 16 bases in between. This CDR3 is 14 amino acids long. CDR3 coding DNA: TGTGCCACCAGTGACATCGGGACCCTCGGGGAGCAGTTCTTC. It codes for CATSDIGTLGEQFF.

This sequence joins TRBV3-1 and TRBJ2-1, with TRBD2 matching over 10 bases. The CDR3 has 19 residues. CDR1 and CDR2 from the germline V gene are LGHDT and YNNKEL (reference sequence). V lost 1 base, J lost 1 base, and 10 bases stayed unmatched. The CDR3 DNA sequence: TGTGCCAGCAGCCAAGTGGCCAGCGGGAGGGGAACGTCCTACAATGAGCAGTTCTTC. Amino acids: CASSQVASGRGTSYNEQFF.

The V gene is TRBV5-1, the J gene TRBJ1-4; 7 nucleotides align to TRBD1. V was clipped by 7 bases and J by 8 bases; unmatched bases: 14. CDR3 length: 15 residues. Looked up from germline, CDR1 is SGHRS and CDR2 is YFSETQ. CDR3 amino acids: CASREATGNPEKLFF. CDR3 coding DNA: TGCGCCAGCCGGGAAGCGACAGGGAATCCCGAAAAACTGTTTTTT.

J is TRBJ2-7 and V is TRBV7-2, with D maybe TRBD1 (6 bases). The CDR3 totals 15 residues. The germline V and J ends were trimmed by 1 base and 5 bases, with 15 bases remaining between them. The germline gives CDR1 SGHTA, CDR2 FQGNSA. Here the CDR3 DNA reads TGTGCCAGCAGCTTAGGAGCTTACAGGGCCAACGAGCAGTACTTC. This encodes CASSLGAYRANEQYF.

This clonotype showed up just a few times. CDR3 sequence (DNA): TGTGCCACCCTATCCCCCCCAGCTTTCTTT. Its protein product is CATLSPPAFF. The J gene is TRBJ1-1, the V gene TRBV27; no clear D gene. The germline V gene encodes CDR1 MNHEY and CDR2 SMNVEV (reference sequence). Trimming stripped 10 bases from V and 10 bases from J, with 13 bases between. The CDR3 sequence is 10 residues long.

This clonotype was detected many times. The chain joins TRBV28 to TRBJ1-5; no clear D. Trimming removed 6 bases at V and 0 bases at J, with 12 bases between. The V gene's germline CDR1 is MDHEN and CDR2 SYDVKM. This CDR3 has 15 residues. The CDR3 loop is CASSLTDYSNQPQHF. The CDR3 DNA follows: TGTGCCAGCAGCCTGACGGACTATAGCAATCAGCCCCAGCATTTT.

The rearrangement joins TRBV12-3 or TRBV12-4 to TRBJ1-1; perhaps TRBD1 as D (5 bases). The CDR3 totals 14 residues. V was clipped by 4 bases and J by 4 bases, with 13 bases between them. The CDR3 loop reads CASSSNTGATEAFF. The CDR3 nucleotides are TGTGCCAGCAGTTCGAATACAGGAGCCACTGAAGCTTTCTTT.

In this sample, this clonotype turned up many times. The chain combines TRBV7-2 with TRBJ1-2; 8 nucleotides line up with TRBD1. Germline V gene sequence: CDR1 SGHTA, CDR2 FQGNSA. Trimming cost V 7 bases and J 4 bases; bases outside gene matches: 11. The CDR3 has 15 amino acids. CDR3 region: CASTPYLTGAYGYTF. The CDR3 nucleotides are TGTGCCAGCACCCCCTACCTGACAGGGGCCTATGGCTACACCTTC.

The V call is TRBV20-1, the J call TRBJ1-4; D is possibly TRBD1 (6 bases). The CDR3 runs to 14 residues. Germline-derived CDR1 and CDR2 are DFQATT and SNEGSKA (reference sequence). Trimming took 3 bases from V and 4 from J, leaving 12 bases between them. CDR3: CSARRTAHNEKLFF. CDR3 bases: TGCAGTGCTAGGCGGACAGCCCATAATGAAAAACTGTTTTTT.

The chain links TRBV7-9 to TRBJ2-7; 8 bases are shared with TRBD1. The ends lost 3 bases at V and 6 bases at J; junction bases unmatched: 7. The CDR3 extends over 14 amino acids. The germline V gene has CDR1 SEHNR and CDR2 FQNEAQ (reference sequence). CDR3 protein: CASSFHRDRSEQYF. The CDR3 region has the DNA TGTGCCAGCAGCTTTCACAGGGACAGGTCCGAGCAGTACTTC.

The chain carries TRBV29-1 and TRBJ1-2, with 7 nucleotides matching TRBD1. With 3 bases clipped from V and 6 bases from J, the junction kept 7 bases outside the gene matches. The CDR3 is 13 amino acids. CDR1 SQVTM and CDR2 ANQGSEA come from the germline V gene. The CDR3: CSVDPEGANGYTF. In DNA, the CDR3 is TGCAGCGTTGATCCCGAGGGGGCTAATGGCTACACCTTC. The full variable domain, with the rest looked up from reference TRBV29-1 and TRBJ1-2, is SAVISQKPSRDICQRGTSLTIQCQVDSQVTMMFWYRQQPGQSLTLIATANQGSEATYESGFVIDKFPISRPNLTFSTLTVSNMSPEDSSIYLCSVDPEGANGYTFGSGTRLTVV.

The chain employs TRBV30 and TRBJ1-4, with unresolved D. Germline values: CDR1 GTSNPN, CDR2 SVGIG (reference sequence). The V end lost 6 bases, the J end lost 8 bases, and 10 bases lay between the germline ends. The CDR3 sequence is 11 residues long. CDR3 amino acids: CACKWEEKLFF. CDR3 in DNA: TGTGCCTGTAAATGGGAGGAAAAACTGTTTTTT.